One sample yielded the 26 T cell receptor beta chains listed below, sequenced in a study of blood T cells in healthy people across ages. The second PCR ran roughly 7 to 12 cycles with a sample-barcoded 5' primer and J-beta primers. TCRdb analysed the 5' RACE reads with MiXCR anew, one entry per CDR3 protein. The data hold fewer than 2 million distinct CDR3 sequences, with about two fifths observed a single time. The sequencing input was blood. These receptors were taken from a human donor in good health.

This chain joins TRBV20-1 and TRBJ2-2; the D gene is possibly TRBD1 (6 bases). Per the germline V gene, CDR1 is DFQATT and CDR2 is SNEGSKA (reference sequence). V lost 2 bases to trimming and J lost 1 base, with 11 bases between them. The CDR3 sequence is 15 residues long. The CDR3 sequence is CSARPYRENTGELFF. In DNA form, the CDR3 reads TGCAGTGCTAGACCGTACAGGGAGAACACCGGGGAGCTGTTTTTT.

This clonotype was observed a handful of times. J is TRBJ2-1 and V is TRBV5-5, with D possibly TRBD2 on 6 matching bases. The CDR3 has 11 amino acids. Trimming pared 4 bases from V and 9 bases from J, leaving 8 bases between. Germline V CDR1 and CDR2: SGHKS, YYEKEE (reference sequence). Here the CDR3 DNA reads TGTGCCAGCAGCCCGGGGGTTGAGCAGTTCTTC. Amino acids: CASSPGVEQFF.

The chain has TRBV10-3 and TRBJ1-1; D is unresolved. The CDR3 loop spans 12 amino acids. Germline V gene sequence: CDR1 ENHRY, CDR2 SYGVKD. Between the trimmed V and J ends, which lost 10 bases and 1 base, there was a span of 10 bases. CDR3 DNA sequence: TGTGCCACCGTATCGGGGAACACTGAAGCTTTCTTT. The encoded protein is CATVSGNTEAFF.

The chain is built from TRBV19 and TRBJ1-5; 12 bases are shared with TRBD1. The V gene end was trimmed by 5 bases and the J gene end by 10 bases; junction bases not matched to a gene: 3. The germline gives CDR1 LNHDA, CDR2 SQIVND (reference sequence). This CDR3 spans 13 amino acids. The CDR3 coding sequence is TGTGCCAGTAGTCGGGACAGGGGGCGTCCCCAGCATTTT. The encoded protein is CASSRDRGRPQHF. Complete variable domain (other parts from reference TRBV19 and TRBJ1-5): DGGITQSPKYLFRKEGQNVTLSCEQNLNHDAMYWYRQDPGQGLRLIYYSQIVNDFQKGDIAEGYSVSREKKESFPLTVTSAQKNPTAFYLCASSRDRGRPQHFGDGTRLSIL.

The rearrangement joins TRBV7-2 to TRBJ1-2, with TRBD1 identical over 7 bases. The germline V gene encodes CDR1 SGHTA and CDR2 FQGNSA. The CDR3 has 16 amino acids. J lost 4 bases, V lost 3 bases, and 11 bases had no gene match. The CDR3, as DNA: TGTGCCAGCAGCTTCGGGACAGCTAAAACGAGCTATGGCTACACCTTC. It specifies CASSFGTAKTSYGYTF.

This clonotype was observed a few times. DNA of the CDR3: TGTGCCAGCAGCATTGGGACAGGGACATATGGCTACACCTTC. It is translated as CASSIGTGTYGYTF. The genes are TRBV7-9 and TRBJ1-2; 9 bases align to TRBD1. The CDR3 sequence is 14 residues long. Looked up from germline, CDR1 is SEHNR and CDR2 is FQNEAQ (reference sequence). After removal of 5 bases from V and 5 bases from J, the junction contained 6 bases not matched to a gene.

The chain uses TRBV7-6 and TRBJ2-7; D might be TRBD1 (5 bases). The germline gives CDR1 SGHVS, CDR2 FNYEAQ. Trimming removed 2 bases from V and 10 bases from J, with 9 bases in between. CDR3 length equals 11 residues. The CDR3 DNA follows: TGTGCCAGCAGCTTACCAGGGTCCCAGTACTTC. The encoded protein is CASSLPGSQYF. Full variable domain (rest looked up from reference TRBV7-6 and TRBJ2-7): GAGVSQSPRYKVTKRGQDVALRCDPISGHVSLYWYRQALGQGPEFLTYFNYEAQQDKSGLPNDRFSAERPEGSISTLTIQRTEQRDSAMYRCASSLPGSQYFGPGTRLTVT.

V is TRBV7-2 and J is TRBJ2-7; D is unresolved. There are 13 residues in the CDR3. The germline gives CDR1 SGHTA, CDR2 FQGNSA. The V end was cut by 1 base, the J end by 6 bases, with 10 bases between. CDR3 nucleotide sequence: TGTGCCAGCAGCTTAGGCACGGGCCTCGAGCAGTACTTC. Its protein product is CASSLGTGLEQYF.

This clonotype was detected once. The rearrangement uses TRBV2 and TRBJ2-4; perhaps TRBD2 as D (5 bases). V was clipped by 6 bases and J by 2 bases, with 14 bases between them. The length of the CDR3 is 15 residues. Germline CDR1 reads SNHLY; CDR2 reads FYNNEI. In nucleotides, the CDR3 is TGTGCCAGCAGAACCATACGGGGATCCAAAAACATTCAGTACTTC. It specifies CASRTIRGSKNIQYF.

The rearrangement joins TRBV7-9 to TRBJ2-7; D might be TRBD2 (6 bases). Germline-derived CDR1 and CDR2 are SEHNR and FQNEAQ (reference sequence). This CDR3 has 15 amino acids. V gave up 4 bases and J gave up 2 bases, with 15 bases separating them. The CDR3 loop is CASSSLGSPPYEQYF. DNA for the CDR3: TGTGCCAGCAGCTCCCTCGGGAGTCCCCCCTACGAGCAGTACTTC.

The CDR3 region is CSVETGNNQPQHF. The CDR3 DNA reads as TGCAGCGTGGAGACAGGGAACAATCAGCCCCAGCATTTT. The chain has TRBV29-1 and TRBJ1-5; 7 bases fit TRBD1. In germline, CDR1 is SQVTM, CDR2 ANQGSEA. Trimming at V came to 6 bases and at J to 3 bases, leaving 5 bases not matched to a gene. This CDR3 region has 13 residues.

This clonotype has a handful of counts. This sequence joins TRBV6-2 or TRBV6-3 and TRBJ1-1, with 8 bases matching TRBD1. Germline-derived CDR1 and CDR2 are MNHEY and SVGEGT. This CDR3 region has 13 residues. With V trimmed by 7 bases and J by 1 base, 2 bases remained unmatched. CDR3 sequence reads: CASKDRANTEAFF. CDR3 DNA sequence: TGTGCCAGCAAGGACAGGGCGAACACTGAAGCTTTCTTT.

This clonotype occurred a few times. CDR3 sequence: CASSLGRGGIPSTDTQYF. For the CDR3, the DNA is TGTGCCAGCAGCTTAGGAAGGGGCGGGATACCTAGCACAGATACGCAGTATTTT. V and J are TRBV7-2 and TRBJ2-3; maybe TRBD2 (6 bases). This CDR3 is 18 amino acids long. From germline, CDR1 is SGHTA and CDR2 FQGNSA. Trimming removed 1 base from V and 0 bases from J, with 17 bases in between.

V usage is TRBV21-1 and J usage is TRBJ2-5; the table assigns TRBD2, which was not confirmed against the DNA. TRBV21-1 is recorded as a pseudogene. This CDR3 contains 15 residues. CDR3: CASSLRYGRSGTQYF. The CDR3 nucleotides are TGTGCCAGCAGCCTGAGGTACGGACGGAGCGGGACCCAGTACTTC.

CDR3 nucleotide sequence: TGCGCCAGCAGCCCCAATCTGGGAGCTACACGAGGGTTCTTC. Its translation is CASSPNLGATRGFF. The chain has TRBV5-1 and TRBJ2-1, with a possible D match to TRBD2 (5 bases). The germline V and J ends were trimmed by 4 bases and 15 bases, with 23 bases remaining between them. CDR3 length equals 14 residues. Germline-derived CDR1 and CDR2 are SGHRS and YFSETQ.

The rearrangement joins TRBV4-1 to TRBJ1-2; TRBD1 is a possible D gene (6 bases). V was trimmed by 3 bases and J by 1 base, leaving 21 bases between them. The germline V gene encodes CDR1 MGHRA and CDR2 YSYEKL. This CDR3 contains 18 residues. CDR3: CASSQGAPGTYFNYGYTF. The CDR3 region has the DNA TGCGCCAGCAGCCAGGGGGCCCCCGGGACATATTTTAACTATGGCTACACCTTC.

This chain joins TRBV28 and TRBJ1-2; D is possibly TRBD1 (6 bases). From germline, CDR1 is MDHEN and CDR2 SYDVKM. Trimming left V 4 bases short and J 5 bases short, with 17 bases between. The CDR3 covers 15 residues. The CDR3 coding sequence is TGTGCCAGCAGTTCCCATCGGGGGCTAGGGTATGGCTACACCTTC. It translates to CASSSHRGLGYGYTF.

The chain recombines TRBV7-2 with TRBJ2-7; the match to TRBD2 covers 8 bases. V was clipped by 6 bases and J by 3 bases; unmatched bases: 7. The CDR3 totals 14 residues. Germline CDR1 SGHTA, CDR2 FQGNSA. CDR3 nucleotides: TGTGCCAGCAGTCAGGGACTAGAACGCTACGAGCAGTACTTC. Translated, it gives CASSQGLERYEQYF.

As for this clonotype: The junction differs from germline at one of its ends, possibly a read error. CDR3 region: CASSLQSSGSTIYF. The CDR3 DNA reads TGTGCCAGCAGCTTGCAAAGCTCTGGAAGCACCATATATTTT. V gene TRBV7-8 combines with J gene TRBJ1-3; the D is unclear. The CDR3 sequence is 14 residues long. Germline values: CDR1 SGHVS, CDR2 FQNEAQ.

This chain links TRBV7-9 with TRBJ2-1, with a tentative D call TRBD2 (5 bases). V dropped 2 bases and J dropped 8 bases, with 13 bases sitting between them. This CDR3 contains 14 residues. CDR1 SEHNR and CDR2 FQNEAQ come from the germline V gene (reference sequence). The chain's CDR3 is CASSLWRVEDEQFF. CDR3 coding DNA: TGTGCCAGCAGCTTATGGCGGGTCGAAGATGAGCAGTTCTTC. The variable domain in full, completed from reference TRBV7-9 and TRBJ2-1, reads DTGVSQNPRHKITKRGQNVTFRCDPISEHNRLYWYRQTLGQGPEFLTYFQNEAQLEKSRLLSDRFSAERPKGSFSTLEIQRTEQGDSAMYLCASSLWRVEDEQFFGPGTRLTVL.

A note on this clonotype: A much more abundant neighbour one base away suggests this may be a read error. V gene TRBV6-2 or TRBV6-3 combines with J gene TRBJ2-5; maybe TRBD1 (6 bases). Trimming removed 3 bases from V and 6 bases from J, with 23 bases in between. The CDR3 spans 17 residues. Germline V lookup: CDR1 MNHEY, CDR2 SVGEGT. The CDR3 protein is CASSYGHGTLGTKTQYF. CDR3 DNA: TGTGCCAGCAGTTATGGACACGGGACACTAGGGACGAAGACCCAGTACTTC.

As to this clonotype: An end of the junction does not agree with germline; a read error may underlie this. CDR3 bases: TGTGCCGGCAGCTTAGGGACAGGGGGTTCCGGGGAGCTGTTTTTT. It is translated as CAGSLGTGGSGELFF. The V gene is TRBV7-8, the J gene TRBJ2-2; 11 bases fit TRBD1. CDR1 and CDR2 from the germline V gene are SGHVS and FQNEAQ. The CDR3 contains 15 residues.

This chain links TRBV6-2 or TRBV6-3 with TRBJ2-4, with D tentatively TRBD1 (6 bases). The end of the DNA aligns better with TRBJ2-7, so the J call may be wrong. Germline values: CDR1 MNHEY, CDR2 SVGEGT. CDR3 length: 12 amino acids. CDR3 sequence reads: CASIARGSEQYF. CDR3 sequence (DNA): TGTGCCAGCATTGCCAGGGGAAGCGAGCAGTACTTC.

The chain recombines TRBV5-1 with TRBJ1-5; the match to TRBD1 covers 11 bases. After removal of 4 bases from V and 2 bases from J, the junction contained 5 bases not matched to a gene. CDR1 is SGHRS and CDR2 is YFSETQ in the germline V gene. This CDR3 spans 16 amino acids. The DNA for the CDR3 is TGCGCCAGCAGCCCCGGGACAGGGGGAGGCAATCAGCCCCAGCATTTT. Translated, it gives CASSPGTGGGNQPQHF.

This clonotype was found a few times. This chain connects TRBV7-9 to TRBJ1-4; D call uncertain. Germline-derived CDR1 and CDR2 are SEHNR and FQNEAQ (reference sequence). This CDR3 spans 16 amino acids. V lost 3 bases and J 5 bases, leaving 16 bases between the germline ends. The CDR3 protein is CASSFGSEQINEKLFF. The DNA of the CDR3 is TGTGCCAGCAGCTTCGGGTCGGAACAGATCAATGAAAAACTGTTTTTT.

This chain links TRBV29-1 with TRBJ2-1; weak D call: TRBD1 (6 bases). The V gene's germline CDR1 is SQVTM and CDR2 ANQGSEA. Deletions cut 7 bases from V and 5 bases from J, with 9 bases between. This CDR3 has 11 amino acids. CDR3: CSGYRDNEQFF. Written as DNA, the CDR3 is TGCAGCGGGTACAGGGACAATGAGCAGTTCTTC.